This entry is about one TCR beta chain. Those who participated ranged in age from roughly 18 to 90 years and resided in about two dozen US areas. After removal of 3 bases from V and 0 bases from J, the junction contained 4 bases not matched to a gene. The CDR3 sequence is 15 residues long. The germline V gene has CDR1 KGHSH and CDR2 LQKENI. The sample belongs to a study of blood T cell repertoires in COVID-19. Looking at the study overall: Sources were T cells, B-cell-depleted T cells, or PBMCs; the material itself was cDNA or gDNA.

Per the study methods: Reference gene primer amplification yielded estimated nucleated cell counts. TCRdb keeps only in-frame clones here, not all; method: immunoSEQ multiplex PCR. The V and J calls and the clone size are those of that table, but D and trimming were determined from the DNA. The data hold fewer than 250,000 clones, with around 81% observed a single time. Sequenced: PBMCs or T cells enriched from blood (not recorded which). This rearrangement joins TRBV18 to TRBJ2-7, with 8 nucleotides matching TRBD2. The sequence was obtained from a woman in her 50s with acute COVID-19. The CDR3 coding sequence is TGTGCCAGCTCACCGGCCGGGAGGGTCTCCTACGAGCAGTACTTC. Protein product: CASSPAGRVSYEQYF. The complete variable domain, with remaining parts taken from reference TRBV18 and TRBJ2-7, reads NAGVMQNPRHLVRRRGQEARLRCSPMKGHSHVYWYRQLPEEGLKFMVYLQKENIIDESGMPKERFSAEFPKEGPSILRIQQVVRGDSAAYFCASSPAGRVSYEQYFGPGTRLTVT.